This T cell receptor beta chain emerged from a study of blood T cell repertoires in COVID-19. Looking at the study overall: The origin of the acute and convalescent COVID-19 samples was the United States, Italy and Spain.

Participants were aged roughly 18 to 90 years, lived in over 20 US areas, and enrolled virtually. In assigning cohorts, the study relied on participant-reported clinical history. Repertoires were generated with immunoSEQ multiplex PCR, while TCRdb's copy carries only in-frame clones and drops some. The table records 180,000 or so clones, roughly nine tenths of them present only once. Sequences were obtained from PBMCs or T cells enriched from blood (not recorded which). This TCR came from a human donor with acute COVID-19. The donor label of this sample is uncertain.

CDR3 sequence reads: CSVGTLNTEAFF. CDR3 DNA sequence: TGCAGCGTGGGGACATTGAACACTGAAGCTTTCTTT. The chain recombines TRBV29-1 with TRBJ1-1; D perhaps matches TRBD1 (6 bases). V was clipped by 6 bases and J by 0 bases, with 8 bases between them. Germline values: CDR1 SQVTM, CDR2 ANQGSEA. The CDR3 sequence is 12 residues long.